This entry is about one T cell receptor beta chain. The target antigen is unknown. The data originate from a study of identical twins. TCRdb used MiXCR to reprocess the 5' RACE reads, holding one entry per CDR3 protein. The profile covers about 240,000 distinct CDR3 sequences, with roughly a tenth appearing a single time and about 9.1% taken by the ten largest. Study-wide findings and caveats: Models underpredicted monozygotic twin sharing of out-of-frame TCR alpha.

This receptor was taken from a man between 45 and 60 years old in good health. Sequenced input: memory T cells sorted from blood.

CDR3 amino acids: CASSYQAGTGVHGTQYF. The CDR3 nucleotides read TGTGCCAGCAGTTACCAAGCCGGGACAGGGGTGCACGGGACCCAGTACTTC. This sequence joins TRBV12-3 or TRBV12-4 and TRBJ2-5; 10 bases are shared with TRBD1. Trimming at V came to 4 bases and at J to 7 bases, leaving 15 bases not matched to a gene. There are 17 residues in the CDR3.